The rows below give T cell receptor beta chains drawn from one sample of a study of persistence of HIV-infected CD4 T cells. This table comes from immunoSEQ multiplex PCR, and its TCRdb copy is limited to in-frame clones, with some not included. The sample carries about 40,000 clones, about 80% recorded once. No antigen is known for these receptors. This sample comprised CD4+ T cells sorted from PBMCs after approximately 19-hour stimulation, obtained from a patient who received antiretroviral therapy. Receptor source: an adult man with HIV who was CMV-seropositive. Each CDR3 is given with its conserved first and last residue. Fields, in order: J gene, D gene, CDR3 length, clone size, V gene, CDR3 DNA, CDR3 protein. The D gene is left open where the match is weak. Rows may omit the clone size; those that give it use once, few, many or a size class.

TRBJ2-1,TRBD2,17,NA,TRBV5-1,TGCGCCAGCAGCTTGGCCACTAGCGGCTTCTCCTACAATGAGCAGTTCTTC,CASSLATSGFSYNEQFF
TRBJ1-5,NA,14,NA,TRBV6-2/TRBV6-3,TGTGCCAGCAGCTGGACGGATAGCAATCAGCCCCAGCATTTT,CASSWTDSNQPQHF
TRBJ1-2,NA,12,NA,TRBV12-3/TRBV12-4,TGTGCCAGCACCCGATTGAGGACTGGCTACACCTTC,CASTRLRTGYTF
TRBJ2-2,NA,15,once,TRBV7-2,TGTGCCAGCAGCTTAGACGGACGCACAGGAGGGGAGCTGTTTTTT,CASSLDGRTGGELFF
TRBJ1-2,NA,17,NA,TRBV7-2,TGTGCCAGCAGCTTAAGCCCGAAACGGAATCGTGTCTATGGCTACACCTTC,CASSLSPKRNRVYGYTF
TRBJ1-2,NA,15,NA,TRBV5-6,TGTGCCAGCACCCCCCCTGGACGGTTTCGCTATGGCTACACCTTC,CASTPPGRFRYGYTF
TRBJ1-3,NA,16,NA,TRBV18,TGTGCCAGCTCACCTCAGGCCGGCCTCTCTGGAAACACCATATATTTT,CASSPQAGLSGNTIYF
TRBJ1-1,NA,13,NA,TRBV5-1,TGCGCCAGCAGCTCGGGGCTGAACACTGAAGCTTTCTTT,CASSSGLNTEAFF
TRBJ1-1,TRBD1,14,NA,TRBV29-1,TGCAGCGTTGGTGGGACAGCAATGAACACTGAAGCTTTCTTT,CSVGGTAMNTEAFF
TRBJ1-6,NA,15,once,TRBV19,TGTGCCAGTAGTACTTTCAGGGGATTTAATTCACCCCTCCACTTT,CASSTFRGFNSPLHF
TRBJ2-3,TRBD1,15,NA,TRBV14,TGTGCCAGCAGCCCAGGACAGGGCATGACAGATACGCAGTATTTT,CASSPGQGMTDTQYF
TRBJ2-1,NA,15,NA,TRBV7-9,TGTGCCAGCAGCTTGACAGTAAGGCTAAAAAATGAGCAGTTCTTC,CASSLTVRLKNEQFF
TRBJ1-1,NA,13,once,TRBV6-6,TGTGCCAGCAGCCACGGACGGGACACTGAAGCTTTCTTT,CASSHGRDTEAFF
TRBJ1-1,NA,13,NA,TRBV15,TGTGCCACCACCGCCGGGGGTAACACTGAAGCTTTCTTT,CATTAGGNTEAFF
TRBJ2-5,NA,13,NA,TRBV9,TGTGCCAGCAGCGTAGCCCGGGAAGAGACCCAGTACTTC,CASSVAREETQYF
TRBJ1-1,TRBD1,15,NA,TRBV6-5,TGTGCCAGCACCAAAACGACAGGGGGGAACACTGAAGCTTTCTTT,CASTKTTGGNTEAFF
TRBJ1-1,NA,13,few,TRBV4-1,TGCGCCAGCTCCCTTGGAGAGGACACTGAAGCTTTCTTT,CASSLGEDTEAFF
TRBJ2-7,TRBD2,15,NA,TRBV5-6,TGTGCCAGCAGCTCGGGACTAGCGGGATTCTACGAGCAGTACTTC,CASSSGLAGFYEQYF
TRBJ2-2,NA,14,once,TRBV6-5,TGTGCCAGCAGACCGGGACCGAACACCGGGGAGCTGTTTTTT,CASRPGPNTGELFF
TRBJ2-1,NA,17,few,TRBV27,TGTGCCAGCAGTTTAGGGAGACCGGGGAGCTCCTACAATGAGCAGTTCTTC,CASSLGRPGSSYNEQFF
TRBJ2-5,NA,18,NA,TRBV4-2,TGTGCCAGCAGCCAAGGGTTGGGGGTTCGGGTTTCGACGGAGACCCAGTACTTC,CASSQGLGVRVSTETQYF
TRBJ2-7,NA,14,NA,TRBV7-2,TGTGCCAGCAGCCAACAGGGTGGAATCTACGAGCAGTACTTC,CASSQQGGIYEQYF